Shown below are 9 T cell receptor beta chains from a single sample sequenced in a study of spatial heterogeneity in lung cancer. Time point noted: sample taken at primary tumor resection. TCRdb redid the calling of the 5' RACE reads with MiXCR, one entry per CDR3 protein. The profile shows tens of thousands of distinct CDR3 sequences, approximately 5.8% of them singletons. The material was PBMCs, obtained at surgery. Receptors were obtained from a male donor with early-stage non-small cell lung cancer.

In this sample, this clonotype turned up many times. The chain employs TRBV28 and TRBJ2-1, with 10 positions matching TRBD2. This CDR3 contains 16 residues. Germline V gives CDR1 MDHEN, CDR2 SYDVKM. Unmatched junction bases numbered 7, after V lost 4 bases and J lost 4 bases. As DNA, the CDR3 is TGTGCCAGCAGTTCCTCTAGCGGGGGTCAATACAATGAGCAGTTCTTC. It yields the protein CASSSSSGGQYNEQFF.

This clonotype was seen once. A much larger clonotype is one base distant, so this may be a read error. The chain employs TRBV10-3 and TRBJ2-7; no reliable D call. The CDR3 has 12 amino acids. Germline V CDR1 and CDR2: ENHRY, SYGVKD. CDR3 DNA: TGTGCCATCAGCCCCGACGGCTACGAGCGGTACTTC. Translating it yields CAISPDGYERYF.

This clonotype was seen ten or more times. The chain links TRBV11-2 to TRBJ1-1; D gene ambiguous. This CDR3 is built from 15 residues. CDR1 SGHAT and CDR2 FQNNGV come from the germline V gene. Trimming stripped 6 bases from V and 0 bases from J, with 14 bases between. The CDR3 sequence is CASRLTPRMNTEAFF. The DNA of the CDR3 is TGTGCCAGCAGATTAACACCAAGAATGAACACTGAAGCTTTCTTT.

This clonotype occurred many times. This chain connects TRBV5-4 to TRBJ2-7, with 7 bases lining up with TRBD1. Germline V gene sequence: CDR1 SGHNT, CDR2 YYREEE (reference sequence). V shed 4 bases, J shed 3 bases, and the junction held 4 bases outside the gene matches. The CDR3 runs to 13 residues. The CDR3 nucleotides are TGTGCCAGCAGCGGCCGGGACAGCTACGAGCAGTACTTC. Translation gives CASSGRDSYEQYF.

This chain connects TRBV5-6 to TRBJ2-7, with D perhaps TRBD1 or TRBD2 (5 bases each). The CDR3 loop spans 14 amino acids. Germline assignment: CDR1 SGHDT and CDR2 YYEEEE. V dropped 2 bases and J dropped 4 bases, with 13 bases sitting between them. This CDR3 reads CASSFGAVGYEQYF. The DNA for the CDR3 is TGTGCCAGCAGCTTCGGGGCAGTCGGTTACGAGCAGTACTTC.

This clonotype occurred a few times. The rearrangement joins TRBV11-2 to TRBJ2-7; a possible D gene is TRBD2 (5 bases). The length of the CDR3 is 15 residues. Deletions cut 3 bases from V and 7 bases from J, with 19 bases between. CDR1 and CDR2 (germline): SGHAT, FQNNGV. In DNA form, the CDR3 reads TGTGCCAGCAGCTTGTCCGGTTCCAACCGAGGGGAGCAGTACTTC. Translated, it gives CASSLSGSNRGEQYF.

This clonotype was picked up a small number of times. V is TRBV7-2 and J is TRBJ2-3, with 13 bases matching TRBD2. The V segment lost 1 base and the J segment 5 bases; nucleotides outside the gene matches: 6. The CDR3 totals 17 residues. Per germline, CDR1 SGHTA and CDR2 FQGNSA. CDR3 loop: CASSLGRTSGGGDTQYF. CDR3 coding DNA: TGTGCCAGCAGCTTAGGCCGTACTAGCGGGGGGGGAGATACGCAGTATTTT.

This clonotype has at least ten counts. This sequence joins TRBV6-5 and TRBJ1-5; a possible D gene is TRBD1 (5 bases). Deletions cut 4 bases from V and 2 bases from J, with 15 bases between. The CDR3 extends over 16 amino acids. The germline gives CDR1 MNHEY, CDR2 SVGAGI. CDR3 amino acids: CASSSLRGGRNQPQHF. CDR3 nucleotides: TGTGCCAGCAGTTCCCTCCGGGGGGGTCGCAATCAGCCCCAGCATTTT.

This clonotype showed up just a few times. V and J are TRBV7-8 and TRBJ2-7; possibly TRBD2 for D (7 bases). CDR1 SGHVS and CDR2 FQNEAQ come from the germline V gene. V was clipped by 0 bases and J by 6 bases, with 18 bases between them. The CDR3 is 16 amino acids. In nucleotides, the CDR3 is TGTGCCAGCAGCTTAGCGGGGGGGCAGAGAGCTCCCGAGCAGTACTTC. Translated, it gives CASSLAGGQRAPEQYF. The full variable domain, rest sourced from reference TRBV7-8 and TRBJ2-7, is GAGVSQSPRYKVAKRGQDVALRCDPISGHVSLFWYQQALGQGPEFLTYFQNEAQLDKSGLPSDRFFAERPEGSVSTLKIQRTQQEDSAVYLCASSLAGGQRAPEQYFGPGTRLTVT.